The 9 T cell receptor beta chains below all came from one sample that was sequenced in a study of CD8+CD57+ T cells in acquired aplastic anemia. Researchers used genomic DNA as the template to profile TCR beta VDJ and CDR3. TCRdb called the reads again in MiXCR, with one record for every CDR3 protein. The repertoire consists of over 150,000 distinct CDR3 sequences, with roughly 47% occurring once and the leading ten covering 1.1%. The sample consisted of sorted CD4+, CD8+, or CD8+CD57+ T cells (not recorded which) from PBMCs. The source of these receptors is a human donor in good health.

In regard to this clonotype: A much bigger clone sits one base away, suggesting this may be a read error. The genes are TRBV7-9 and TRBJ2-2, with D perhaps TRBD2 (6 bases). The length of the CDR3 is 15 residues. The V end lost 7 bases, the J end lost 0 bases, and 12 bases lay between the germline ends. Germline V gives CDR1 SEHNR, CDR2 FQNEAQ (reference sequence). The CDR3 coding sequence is TGTGCCAGCACCCCTTCGGGGGCGAACACCGGGGAGCTGTTTTTT. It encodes CASTPSGANTGELFF.

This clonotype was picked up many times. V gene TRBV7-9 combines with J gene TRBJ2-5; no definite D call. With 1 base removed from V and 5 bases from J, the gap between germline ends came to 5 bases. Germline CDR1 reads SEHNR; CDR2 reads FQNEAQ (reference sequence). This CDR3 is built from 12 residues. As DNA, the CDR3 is TGTGCCAGCAGCTTAGTCGCCGAGACCCAGTACTTC. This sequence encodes CASSLVAETQYF. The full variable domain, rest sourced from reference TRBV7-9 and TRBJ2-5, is DTGVSQNPRHKITKRGQNVTFRCDPISEHNRLYWYRQTLGQGPEFLTYFQNEAQLEKSRLLSDRFSAERPKGSFSTLEIQRTEQGDSAMYLCASSLVAETQYFGPGTRLLVL.

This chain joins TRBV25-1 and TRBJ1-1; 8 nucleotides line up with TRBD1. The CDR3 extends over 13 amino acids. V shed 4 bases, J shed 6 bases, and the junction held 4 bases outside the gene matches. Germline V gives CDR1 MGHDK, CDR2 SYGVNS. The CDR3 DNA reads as TGTGCCAGCAGTGGGACAGGGTTTGCTGAAGCTTTCTTT. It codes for CASSGTGFAEAFF.

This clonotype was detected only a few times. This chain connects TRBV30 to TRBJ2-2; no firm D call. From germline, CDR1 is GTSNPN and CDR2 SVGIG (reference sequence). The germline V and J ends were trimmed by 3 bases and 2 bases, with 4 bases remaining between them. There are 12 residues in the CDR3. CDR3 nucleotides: TGTGCCTGGAGCCGTAACACCGGGGAGCTGTTTTTT. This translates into CAWSRNTGELFF.

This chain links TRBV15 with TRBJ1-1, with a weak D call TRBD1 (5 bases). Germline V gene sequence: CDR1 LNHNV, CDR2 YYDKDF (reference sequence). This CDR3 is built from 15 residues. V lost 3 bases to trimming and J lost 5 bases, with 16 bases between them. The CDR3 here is CATSRQQGVGTEAFF. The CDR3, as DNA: TGTGCCACCAGCAGGCAGCAGGGAGTCGGTACTGAAGCTTTCTTT. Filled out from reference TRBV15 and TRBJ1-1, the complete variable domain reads DAMVIQNPRYQVTQFGKPVTLSCSQTLNHNVMYWYQQKSSQAPKLLFHYYDKDFNNEADTPDNFQSRRPNTSFCFLDIRSPGLGDTAMYLCATSRQQGVGTEAFFGQGTRLTVV.

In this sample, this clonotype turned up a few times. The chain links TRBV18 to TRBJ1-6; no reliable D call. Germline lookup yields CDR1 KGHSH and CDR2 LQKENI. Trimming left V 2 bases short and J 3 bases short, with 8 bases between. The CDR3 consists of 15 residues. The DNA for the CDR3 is TGTGCCAGCTCACCAGGACGGCTCTATAATTCACCCCTCCACTTT. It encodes CASSPGRLYNSPLHF.

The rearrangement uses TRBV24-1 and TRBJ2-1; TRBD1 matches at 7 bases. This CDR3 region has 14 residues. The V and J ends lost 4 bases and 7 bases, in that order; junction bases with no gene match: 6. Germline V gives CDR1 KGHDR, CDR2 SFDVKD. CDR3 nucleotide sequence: TGTGCCACCAGTGACCCAGGGGGTACGAATGAGCAGTTCTTC. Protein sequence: CATSDPGGTNEQFF.

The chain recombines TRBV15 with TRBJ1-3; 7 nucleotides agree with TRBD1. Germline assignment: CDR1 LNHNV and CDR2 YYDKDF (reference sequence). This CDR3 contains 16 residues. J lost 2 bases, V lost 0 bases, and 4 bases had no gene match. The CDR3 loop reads CATSREQGRTGNTIYF. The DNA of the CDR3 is TGTGCCACCAGCAGAGAACAGGGGCGTACTGGAAACACCATATATTTT.

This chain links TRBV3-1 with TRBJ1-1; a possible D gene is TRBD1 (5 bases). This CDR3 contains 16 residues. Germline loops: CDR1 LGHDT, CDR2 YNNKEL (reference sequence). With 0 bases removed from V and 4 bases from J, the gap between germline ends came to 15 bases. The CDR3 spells CASSQDGGSGITEAFF. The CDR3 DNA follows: TGTGCCAGCAGCCAAGATGGGGGATCTGGAATCACTGAAGCTTTCTTT.